One and the same sample provided the 3 T cell receptor beta chains below, sequenced in a study of control samples from healthy donors and cancer patients. Sequencing was performed with immunoSEQ multiplex PCR; in TCRdb, only in-frame clones are kept and a portion is missing. The repertoire includes about 130,000 clones, more than 90% of them detected once, and 5.5% sits in the top ten. The sequenced material came from blood. Receptors were obtained from a man aged 18 to 35 in good health.

This chain uses TRBV7-9 with TRBJ1-3, with D maybe TRBD1 (5 bases). CDR1 and CDR2 from the germline V gene are SEHNR and FQNEAQ (reference sequence). V was cut by 5 bases and J by 4 bases, with 21 bases left in between. The CDR3 is made up of 17 amino acids. CDR3 in amino acids: CASSTYPPGVGGNTIYF. The CDR3 nucleotides are TGTGCCAGCAGCACCTACCCACCGGGGGTTGGAGGAAACACCATATATTTT.

This clone was seen once. This chain uses TRBV20-1 with TRBJ1-2; tentatively, D is TRBD1 (6 bases). CDR1 DFQATT and CDR2 SNEGSKA come from the germline V gene (reference sequence). V lost 7 bases and J lost 8, with 14 bases in between. There are 11 residues in the CDR3. The CDR3 loop is CSDSTGYGYTF. In DNA form, the CDR3 reads TGCAGTGACAGCACAGGGTACGGCTACACCTTC.

V usage is TRBV11-2 and J usage is TRBJ1-3; D gene unclear. The germline V gene has CDR1 SGHAT and CDR2 FQNNGV. The CDR3 runs to 15 residues. V shed 1 base and J shed 1 base, with 8 bases lying between them. CDR3 sequence: CASSLVVGSGNTIYF. The CDR3 DNA is TGTGCCAGCAGCTTAGTGGTGGGATCTGGAAACACCATATATTTT.